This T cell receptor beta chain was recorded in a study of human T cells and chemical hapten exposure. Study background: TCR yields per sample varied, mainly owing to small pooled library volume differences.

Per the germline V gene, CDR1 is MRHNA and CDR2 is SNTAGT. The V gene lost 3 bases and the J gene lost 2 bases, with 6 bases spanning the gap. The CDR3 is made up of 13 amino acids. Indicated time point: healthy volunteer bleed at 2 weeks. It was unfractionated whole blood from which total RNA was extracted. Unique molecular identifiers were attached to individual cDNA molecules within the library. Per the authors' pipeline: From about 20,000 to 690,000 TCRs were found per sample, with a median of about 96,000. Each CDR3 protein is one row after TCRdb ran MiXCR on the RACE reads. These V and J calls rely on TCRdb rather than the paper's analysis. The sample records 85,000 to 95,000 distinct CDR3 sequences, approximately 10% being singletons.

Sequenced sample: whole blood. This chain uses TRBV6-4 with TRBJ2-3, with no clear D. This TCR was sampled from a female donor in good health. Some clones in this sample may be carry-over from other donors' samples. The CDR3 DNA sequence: TGTGCCAGCAGTGAGGGTCCCACAGATACGCAGTATTTT. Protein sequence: CASSEGPTDTQYF.